Included here is one T cell receptor (beta chain) sequence, with context. The V gene lost 0 bases and the J gene lost 4 bases, with 6 bases spanning the gap. From germline, CDR1 is SEHNR and CDR2 FQNEAQ (reference sequence). The CDR3 is made up of 13 amino acids. This record comes from a study of blood T cell repertoires in COVID-19. Original processing notes: Amplified reference gene primers provided the basis for estimating nucleated cell counts. Repertoires were generated with immunoSEQ multiplex PCR, while TCRdb's copy carries only in-frame clones and drops some. For V, J and clone size, that table is used; D and trimming come from the DNA. The table has some 190,000 clones, more than 75% seen once.

The sequencing sample was made of peripheral blood. The J gene is TRBJ1-2, the V gene TRBV7-9; no clear D. The source is a woman aged 60-75 years with COVID-19, enrolled during active disease. CDR3 in DNA: TGTGCCAGCAGCTTAGCAGCTTTCTATGGCTACACCTTC. This translates into CASSLAAFYGYTF.